The 22 T cell receptor beta chains below all came from one sample that was sequenced in a study of beta chain features in type 1 diabetes (dated by TCRdb to the late 2010s). Summary of the overall study and its limitations: Type 1 diabetes patients showed a moderate but significant shortening of TCRB CDR3 length in all four CD4+ subsets.

Libraries were built with the immunoSEQ multiplex PCR assay. All of the isolated RNA was reverse transcribed with the High Capacity cDNA Reverse Transcription Kit, so expressed TCRB transcripts were sequenced. TCRdb stores this immuneACCESS table with in-frame sequences only. Part of the clones is absent; in the studies checked, under half of the shortfall reflects unresolved V genes, and no reason is known for the rest. For this sample there are approximately 50,000 clones; roughly 39% appear just once. The ten largest clones represent 1.4% of the sample. Their recognized antigens are unknown. The sequencing sample was made of Tregs from blood. What the cell subset or site label conveys for this sample: regulatory CD4+ T cells. Receptor source: a young man with type 1 diabetes.

The chain carries TRBV7-2 and TRBJ1-2, with 7 bases lining up with TRBD1. V shed 2 bases and J 8 bases; nucleotides not matched to a gene: 14. There are 16 residues in the CDR3. Germline V gene data show CDR1 as SGHTA and CDR2 as FQGNSA. CDR3 sequence reads: CASSLLKGTVGGGYTF. The CDR3 DNA reads TGTGCCAGCAGCTTATTGAAGGGGACAGTCGGGGGAGGCTACACCTTC.

This clone was counted between two and nine times. The V and J genes are TRBV7-2 and TRBJ1-1; the match to TRBD1 covers 8 bases. Germline assignment: CDR1 SGHTA and CDR2 FQGNSA. Trimming took 0 bases from V and 5 from J; bases not matched to a gene: 2. The CDR3 contains 14 residues. CDR3 bases: TGTGCCAGCAGCTTAGCCAGGGGGCAAACTGAAGCTTTCTTT. It translates to CASSLARGQTEAFF.

The gene calls are TRBV7-3 and TRBJ2-3; TRBD2 agrees at 8 bases. This CDR3 region has 15 residues. V lost 1 base to trimming and J lost 3 bases; unmatched junction nucleotides: 3. CDR1 is SGHTA, CDR2 FQGTGA, per germline. DNA of the CDR3: TGTGCCAGCAGCTTAAGACTAGCGTCGACAGATACGCAGTATTTT. Amino acid sequence: CASSLRLASTDTQYF.

The chain has TRBV20-1 and TRBJ2-5; D gene uncertain. The J call may be wrong; the DNA end is better matched by TRBJ2-7. The CDR3 sequence is 10 residues long. Germline values: CDR1 DFQATT, CDR2 SNEGSKA (reference sequence). For the CDR3, the DNA is TGCAGTGTTGTGAGCTACGAGCAGTACTTC. This translates into CSVVSYEQYF.

This clone has just one count. The genes are TRBV11-2 and TRBJ2-1; 13 positions match TRBD2. This CDR3 is built from 17 residues. The ends lost 5 bases at V and 3 bases at J; junction bases unmatched: 7. The germline V gene has CDR1 SGHAT and CDR2 FQNNGV. The CDR3 here is CASSKGTSGALYNEQFF. As DNA, the CDR3 is TGTGCCAGCAGCAAAGGGACTAGCGGGGCCCTCTACAATGAGCAGTTCTTC. The whole variable domain, filled in from reference TRBV11-2 and TRBJ2-1, reads EAGVAQSPRYKIIEKRQSVAFWCNPISGHATLYWYQQILGQGPKLLIQFQNNGVVDDSQLPKDRFSAERLKGVDSTLKIQPAKLEDSAVYLCASSKGTSGALYNEQFFGPGTRLTVL.

This clone was recorded only once. The V gene is TRBV6-5, the J gene TRBJ1-2, with D tentatively TRBD1 (5 bases). Germline loops: CDR1 MNHEY, CDR2 SVGAGI. Trimming removed 7 bases at V and 4 bases at J, with 16 bases between. The CDR3 has 14 residues. In DNA form, the CDR3 reads TGTGCCAGCATAGTCCGGGAGGGGTCCTATGGCTACACCTTC. Translation: CASIVREGSYGYTF.

The chain joins TRBV7-2 to TRBJ2-7; 9 nucleotides agree with TRBD2. Germline loops: CDR1 SGHTA, CDR2 FQGNSA. The CDR3 runs to 16 residues. J lost 3 bases, V lost 3 bases, and 9 bases had no gene match. Written as DNA, the CDR3 is TGTGCCAGCAGCTTCTCGGCGGCGGGAGGGGGCTACGAGCAGTACTTC. Its translation is CASSFSAAGGGYEQYF.

The rearrangement uses TRBV5-4 and TRBJ1-1; 9 nucleotides match TRBD1. Per the germline V gene, CDR1 is SGHNT and CDR2 is YYREEE (reference sequence). The CDR3 extends over 15 amino acids. The V segment lost 3 bases and the J segment 3 bases; nucleotides outside the gene matches: 6. The DNA for the CDR3 is TGTGCCAGCAGCTGGGGACAGGGTGGGGACACTGAAGCTTTCTTT. Amino acids: CASSWGQGGDTEAFF.

This clone was detected only a few times. The chain is built from TRBV29-1 and TRBJ2-3, with a tentative D call TRBD2 (6 bases). This CDR3 has 15 residues. Germline-derived CDR1 and CDR2 are SQVTM and ANQGSEA. V dropped 6 bases and J dropped 0 bases, with 16 bases sitting between them. Written as DNA, the CDR3 is TGCAGCGTCGATAGCGGCTGGGGGAGCACAGATACGCAGTATTTT. Its translation is CSVDSGWGSTDTQYF.

The genes are TRBV4-1 and TRBJ2-1, with TRBD2 as a possible D gene (5 bases). Trimming removed 1 base at V and 1 base at J, with 17 bases between. There are 18 residues in the CDR3. The germline gives CDR1 MGHRA, CDR2 YSYEKL. The CDR3 region is CASSQGQSAGQSYNEQFF. CDR3 coding DNA: TGCGCCAGCAGCCAAGGGCAGTCGGCGGGCCAATCCTACAATGAGCAGTTCTTC.

The rearrangement joins TRBV29-1 to TRBJ2-7; weak D call: TRBD1 (6 bases). V was pared by 6 bases and J by 6 bases, with 21 bases between. The length of the CDR3 is 14 residues. Looked up from germline, CDR1 is SQVTM and CDR2 is ANQGSEA. CDR3 coding DNA: TGCAGCGTGGATGGGACACCGAAGTTGGGCGAGCAGTACTTC. This encodes CSVDGTPKLGEQYF.

The chain joins TRBV5-1 to TRBJ1-6; D gene unclear. The length of the CDR3 is 14 residues. V was shortened by 4 bases and J by 9 bases, with 14 bases between the two germline ends. The germline V gene encodes CDR1 SGHRS and CDR2 YFSETQ. The CDR3 spells CASSTQGDGSPLHF. The CDR3 nucleotides are TGCGCCAGCAGCACTCAAGGAGACGGTTCACCCCTCCACTTT.

V usage is TRBV29-1 and J usage is TRBJ1-1; the D gene is possibly TRBD1 (5 bases). CDR1 and CDR2 from the germline V gene are SQVTM and ANQGSEA. Trimming cost V 6 bases and J 0 bases, with 14 bases left between them. The CDR3 is 14 residues long. CDR3 region: CSVCVTEMNTEAFF. The DNA for the CDR3 is TGCAGCGTCTGCGTGACAGAAATGAACACTGAAGCTTTCTTT.

The V call is TRBV18, the J call TRBJ1-1; D uncertain. Germline CDR1 and CDR2: KGHSH and LQKENI. V dropped 2 bases and J dropped 3 bases, with 4 bases sitting between them. The CDR3 is 12 amino acids. CDR3 in amino acids: CASSPTDTEAFF. In nucleotides, the CDR3 is TGTGCCAGCTCACCAACAGACACTGAAGCTTTCTTT.

This rearrangement joins TRBV25-1 to TRBJ2-5; D might be TRBD1 (5 bases). V was clipped by 0 bases and J by 3 bases, with 8 bases between them. In germline, CDR1 is MGHDK, CDR2 SYGVNS. The CDR3 spans 14 residues. Written as DNA, the CDR3 is TGTGCCAGCAGTGAATACAGGGTTGAAGAGACCCAGTACTTC. Its protein product is CASSEYRVEETQYF.

This clone has just a few counts. The V gene is TRBV9, the J gene TRBJ1-6; D uncertain. The CDR3 is 15 amino acids. Germline values: CDR1 SGDLS, CDR2 YYNGEE. V shed 0 bases and J shed 7 bases, with 11 bases lying between them. CDR3 loop: CASSVDPGGNSPLHF. In DNA, the CDR3 is TGTGCCAGCAGCGTAGATCCAGGAGGAAATTCACCCCTCCACTTT.

This clone has more than one count but fewer than ten. The V call is TRBV2, the J call TRBJ1-1; no definite D call. The CDR3 spans 13 residues. The V end was cut by 6 bases, the J end by 3 bases, with 11 bases between. Germline CDR1 reads SNHLY; CDR2 reads FYNNEI. CDR3 amino acids: CASSDVEDTEAFF. For the CDR3, the DNA is TGTGCCAGCAGCGACGTTGAGGACACTGAAGCTTTCTTT.

This clone has only a few counts. The rearrangement uses TRBV5-1 and TRBJ1-1, with a tentative D call TRBD1 (6 bases). This CDR3 has 13 amino acids. Germline lookup yields CDR1 SGHRS and CDR2 YFSETQ. The germline V and J ends were trimmed by 3 bases and 7 bases, with 13 bases remaining between them. The CDR3 spells CASSYREGGEAFF. CDR3 nucleotides: TGCGCCAGCAGCTACAGGGAAGGTGGTGAAGCTTTCTTT.

V gene TRBV5-4 combines with J gene TRBJ2-3; the match to TRBD1 covers 12 bases. Germline lookup yields CDR1 SGHNT and CDR2 YYREEE (reference sequence). Losses at the gene ends were 4 bases for V and 4 bases for J; bases not matched to a gene: 7. The CDR3 totals 16 residues. The CDR3 nucleotides are TGTGCCAGCAGCCCGTCGGGACAGGGGGCGGCAGATACGCAGTATTTT. Its protein is CASSPSGQGAADTQYF.

V is TRBV5-1 and J is TRBJ1-5, with 11 bases matching TRBD1. V dropped 3 bases and J dropped 1; count of bases not matched to a gene: 0. There are 15 residues in the CDR3. The germline gives CDR1 SGHRS, CDR2 YFSETQ. The CDR3 is CASSWTGGSNQPQHF. CDR3 nucleotides: TGCGCCAGCAGCTGGACAGGGGGCAGCAATCAGCCCCAGCATTTT.

V gene TRBV18 combines with J gene TRBJ2-5; D perhaps matches TRBD1 (6 bases). V was shortened by 6 bases and J by 3 bases, with 17 bases between the two germline ends. CDR3 length: 15 residues. The germline V gene has CDR1 KGHSH and CDR2 LQKENI. The CDR3: CASSQTTQGEETQYF. CDR3 nucleotide sequence: TGTGCCAGCTCGCAGACGACACAGGGTGAAGAGACCCAGTACTTC.

This clone has more than one count but fewer than ten. This chain uses TRBV5-1 with TRBJ1-4; no clear D. Germline lookup yields CDR1 SGHRS and CDR2 YFSETQ. The V end was cut by 0 bases, the J end by 8 bases, with 14 bases between. The CDR3 consists of 15 residues. The CDR3 here is CASSLGLYKEEKLFF. As DNA, the CDR3 is TGCGCCAGCAGCTTGGGTCTGTATAAGGAGGAAAAACTGTTTTTT.